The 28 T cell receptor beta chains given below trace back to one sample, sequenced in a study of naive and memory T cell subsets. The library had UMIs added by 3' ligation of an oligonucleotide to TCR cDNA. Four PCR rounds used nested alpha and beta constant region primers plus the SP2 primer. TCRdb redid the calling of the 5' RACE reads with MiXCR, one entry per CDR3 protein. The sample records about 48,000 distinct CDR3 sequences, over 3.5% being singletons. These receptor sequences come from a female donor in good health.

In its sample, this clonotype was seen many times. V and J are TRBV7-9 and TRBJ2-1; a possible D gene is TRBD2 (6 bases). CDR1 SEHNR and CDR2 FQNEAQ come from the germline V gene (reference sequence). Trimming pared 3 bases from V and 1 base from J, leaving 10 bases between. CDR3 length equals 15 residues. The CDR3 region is CASSLGTASYNEQFF. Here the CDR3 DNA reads TGTGCCAGCAGCTTGGGGACTGCTTCCTACAATGAGCAGTTCTTC.

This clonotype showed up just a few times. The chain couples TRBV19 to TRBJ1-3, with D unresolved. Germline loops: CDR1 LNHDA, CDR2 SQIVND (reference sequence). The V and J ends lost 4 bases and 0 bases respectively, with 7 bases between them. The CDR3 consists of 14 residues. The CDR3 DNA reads TGTGCCAGTAGTAAGGTCTCCTCTGGAAACACCATATATTTT. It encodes CASSKVSSGNTIYF.

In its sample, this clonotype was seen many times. The CDR3 bases are TGTGCCAGCAGCCCGAAAACCTACGAGCAGTACTTC. This encodes CASSPKTYEQYF. V is TRBV7-9 and J is TRBJ2-7; D not resolved. CDR3 size: 12 residues. The germline CDR1 and CDR2 sequences are SEHNR and FQNEAQ (reference sequence). V lost 5 bases, J lost 2 bases, and 7 bases lay in between. Full variable domain (outside the CDR3, taken from reference TRBV7-9 and TRBJ2-7): DTGVSQNPRHKITKRGQNVTFRCDPISEHNRLYWYRQTLGQGPEFLTYFQNEAQLEKSRLLSDRFSAERPKGSFSTLEIQRTEQGDSAMYLCASSPKTYEQYFGPGTRLTVT.

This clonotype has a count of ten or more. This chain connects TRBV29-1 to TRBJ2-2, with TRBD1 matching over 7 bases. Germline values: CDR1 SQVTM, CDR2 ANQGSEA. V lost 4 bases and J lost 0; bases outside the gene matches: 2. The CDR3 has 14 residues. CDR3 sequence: CSVGQGTNTGELFF. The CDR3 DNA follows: TGCAGCGTTGGACAGGGTACGAACACCGGGGAGCTGTTTTTT.

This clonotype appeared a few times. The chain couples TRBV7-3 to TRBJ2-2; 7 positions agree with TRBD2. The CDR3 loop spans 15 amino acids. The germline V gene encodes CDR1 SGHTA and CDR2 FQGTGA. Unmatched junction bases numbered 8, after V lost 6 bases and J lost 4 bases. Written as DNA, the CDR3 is TGTGCCAGCAGTCCTAGGCCGGGAGGCACCGGGGAGCTGTTTTTT. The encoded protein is CASSPRPGGTGELFF.

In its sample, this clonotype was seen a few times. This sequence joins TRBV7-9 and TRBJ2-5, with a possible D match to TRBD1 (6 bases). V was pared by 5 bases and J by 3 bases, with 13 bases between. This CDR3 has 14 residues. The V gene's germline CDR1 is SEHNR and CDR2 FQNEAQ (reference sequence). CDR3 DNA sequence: TGTGCCAGCAGCCAAGACAGGTCAGAAGAGACCCAGTACTTC. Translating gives CASSQDRSEETQYF.

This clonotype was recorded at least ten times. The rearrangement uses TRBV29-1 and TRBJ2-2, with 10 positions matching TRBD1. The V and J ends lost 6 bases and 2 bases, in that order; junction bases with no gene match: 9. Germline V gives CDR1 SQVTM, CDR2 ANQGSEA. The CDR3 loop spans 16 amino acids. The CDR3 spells CSVSGTGATNTGELFF. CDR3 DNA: TGCAGCGTATCCGGGACAGGGGCTACTAACACCGGGGAGCTGTTTTTT.

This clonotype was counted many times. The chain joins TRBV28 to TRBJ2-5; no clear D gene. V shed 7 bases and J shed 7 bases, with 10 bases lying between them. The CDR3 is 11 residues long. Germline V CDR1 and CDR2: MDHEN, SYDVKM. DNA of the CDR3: TGTGCCAGCACTACTGGACGGACCCAGTACTTC. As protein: CASTTGRTQYF.

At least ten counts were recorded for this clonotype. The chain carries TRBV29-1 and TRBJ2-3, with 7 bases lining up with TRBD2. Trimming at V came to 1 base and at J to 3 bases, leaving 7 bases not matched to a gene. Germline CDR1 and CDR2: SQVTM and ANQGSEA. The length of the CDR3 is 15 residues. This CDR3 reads CSVEAAGVGTDTQYF. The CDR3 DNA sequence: TGCAGCGTTGAAGCGGCGGGAGTTGGGACAGATACGCAGTATTTT.

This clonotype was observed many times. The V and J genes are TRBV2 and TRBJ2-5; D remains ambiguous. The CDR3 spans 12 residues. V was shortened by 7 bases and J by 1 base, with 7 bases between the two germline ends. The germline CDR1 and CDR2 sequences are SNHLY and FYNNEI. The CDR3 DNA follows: TGTGCCAGCAAGAGGACCCAAGAGACCCAGTACTTC. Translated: CASKRTQETQYF.

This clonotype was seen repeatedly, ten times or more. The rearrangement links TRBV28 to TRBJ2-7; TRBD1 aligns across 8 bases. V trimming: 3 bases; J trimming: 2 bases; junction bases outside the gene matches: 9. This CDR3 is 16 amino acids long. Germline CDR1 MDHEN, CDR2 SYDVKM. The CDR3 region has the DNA TGTGCCAGCAGTTTTCTTCTATCGGACAGGGCCTACGAGCAGTACTTC. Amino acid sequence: CASSFLLSDRAYEQYF.

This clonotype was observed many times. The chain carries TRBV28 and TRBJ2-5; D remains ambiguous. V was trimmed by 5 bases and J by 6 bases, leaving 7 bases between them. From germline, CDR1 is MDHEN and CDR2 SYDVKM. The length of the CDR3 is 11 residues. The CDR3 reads CASSPRQTQYF. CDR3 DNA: TGTGCCAGCAGTCCCCGGCAGACCCAGTACTTC.

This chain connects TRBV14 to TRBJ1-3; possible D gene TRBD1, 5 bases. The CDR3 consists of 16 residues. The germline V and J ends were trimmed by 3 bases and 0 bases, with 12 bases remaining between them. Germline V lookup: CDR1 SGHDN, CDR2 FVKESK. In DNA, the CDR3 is TGTGCCAGCAGCCAGGGACTGGTGAGCTCTGGAAACACCATATATTTT. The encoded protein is CASSQGLVSSGNTIYF.

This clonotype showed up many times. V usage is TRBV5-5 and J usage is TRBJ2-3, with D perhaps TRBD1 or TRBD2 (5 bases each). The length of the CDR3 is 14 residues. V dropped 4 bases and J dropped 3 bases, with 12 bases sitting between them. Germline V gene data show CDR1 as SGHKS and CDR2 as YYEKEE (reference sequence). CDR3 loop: CASSRQWGTDTQYF. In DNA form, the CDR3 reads TGTGCCAGCAGCCGCCAGTGGGGGACAGATACGCAGTATTTT.

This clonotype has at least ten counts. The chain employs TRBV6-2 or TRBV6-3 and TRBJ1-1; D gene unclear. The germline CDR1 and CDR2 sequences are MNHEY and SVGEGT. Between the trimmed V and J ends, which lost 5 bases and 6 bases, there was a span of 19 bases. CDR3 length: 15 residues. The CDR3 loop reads CASSQSRENGAEAFF. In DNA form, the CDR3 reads TGTGCCAGCAGTCAATCCCGGGAGAACGGGGCTGAAGCTTTCTTT.

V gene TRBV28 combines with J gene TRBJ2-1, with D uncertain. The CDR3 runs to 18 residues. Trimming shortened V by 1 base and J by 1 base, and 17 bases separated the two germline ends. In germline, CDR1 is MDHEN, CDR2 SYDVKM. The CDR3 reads CASSLLSPLAESYNEQFF. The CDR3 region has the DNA TGTGCCAGCAGTTTATTAAGCCCTTTAGCCGAGTCCTACAATGAGCAGTTCTTC.

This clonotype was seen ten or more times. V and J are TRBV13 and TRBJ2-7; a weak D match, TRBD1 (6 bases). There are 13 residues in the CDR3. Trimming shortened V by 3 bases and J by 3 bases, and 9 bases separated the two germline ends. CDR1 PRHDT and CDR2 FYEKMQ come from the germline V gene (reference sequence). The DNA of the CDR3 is TGTGCCAGCAGCTTGGGACAAAACTACGAGCAGTACTTC. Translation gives CASSLGQNYEQYF.

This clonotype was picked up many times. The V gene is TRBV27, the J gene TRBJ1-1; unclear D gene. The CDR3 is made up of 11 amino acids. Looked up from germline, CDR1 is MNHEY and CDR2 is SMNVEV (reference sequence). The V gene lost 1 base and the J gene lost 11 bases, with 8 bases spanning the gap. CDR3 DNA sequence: TGTGCCAGCAGTTTATTGGGTGAGGCTTTCTTT. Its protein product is CASSLLGEAFF.

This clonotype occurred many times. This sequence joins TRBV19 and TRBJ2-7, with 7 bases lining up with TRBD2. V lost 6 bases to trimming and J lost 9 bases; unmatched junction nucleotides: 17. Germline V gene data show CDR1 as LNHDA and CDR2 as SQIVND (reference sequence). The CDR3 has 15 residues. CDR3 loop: CASRPSQRGSQGQYF. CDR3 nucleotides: TGTGCCAGTAGGCCCTCTCAGCGGGGCTCCCAGGGGCAGTACTTC.

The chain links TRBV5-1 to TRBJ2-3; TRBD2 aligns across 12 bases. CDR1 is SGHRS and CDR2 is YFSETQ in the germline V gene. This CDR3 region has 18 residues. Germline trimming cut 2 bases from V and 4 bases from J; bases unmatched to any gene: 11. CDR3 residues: CASSFGLAGGPIADTQYF. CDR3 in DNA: TGCGCCAGCAGCTTTGGCCTAGCGGGAGGGCCCATCGCAGATACGCAGTATTTT.

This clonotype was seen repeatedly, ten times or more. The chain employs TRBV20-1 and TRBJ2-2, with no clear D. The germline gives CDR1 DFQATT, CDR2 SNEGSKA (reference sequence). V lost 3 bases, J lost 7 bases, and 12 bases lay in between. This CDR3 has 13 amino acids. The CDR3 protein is CSASYVRSGELFF. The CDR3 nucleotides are TGCAGTGCTAGTTACGTCAGGAGCGGGGAGCTGTTTTTT.

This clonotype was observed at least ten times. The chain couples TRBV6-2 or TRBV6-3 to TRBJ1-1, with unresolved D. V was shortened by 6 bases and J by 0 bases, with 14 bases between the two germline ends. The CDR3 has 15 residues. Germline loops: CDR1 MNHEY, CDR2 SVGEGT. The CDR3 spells CASSLPGSLNTEAFF. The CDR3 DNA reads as TGTGCCAGCAGCCTCCCAGGCAGCCTGAACACTGAAGCTTTCTTT.

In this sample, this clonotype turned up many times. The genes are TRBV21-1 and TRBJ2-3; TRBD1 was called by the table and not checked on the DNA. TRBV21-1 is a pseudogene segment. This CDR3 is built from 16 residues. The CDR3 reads CASSVWGTPSRDTQYF. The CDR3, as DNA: TGTGCCAGCAGCGTCTGGGGGACCCCGTCGAGAGATACGCAGTATTTT.

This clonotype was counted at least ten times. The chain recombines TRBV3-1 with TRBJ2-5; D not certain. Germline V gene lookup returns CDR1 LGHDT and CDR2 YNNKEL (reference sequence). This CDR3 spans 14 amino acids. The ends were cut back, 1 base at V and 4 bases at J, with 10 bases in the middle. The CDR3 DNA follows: TGTGCCAGCAGCCAAGGTAGCTTGAGAGAGACCCAGTACTTC. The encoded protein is CASSQGSLRETQYF.

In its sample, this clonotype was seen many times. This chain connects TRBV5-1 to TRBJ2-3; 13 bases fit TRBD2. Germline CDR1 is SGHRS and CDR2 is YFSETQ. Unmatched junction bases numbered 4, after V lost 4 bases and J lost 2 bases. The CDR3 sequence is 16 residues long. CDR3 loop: CASSTGLAGTTDTQYF. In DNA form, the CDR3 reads TGCGCCAGCAGCACGGGACTAGCGGGAACCACAGATACGCAGTATTTT.

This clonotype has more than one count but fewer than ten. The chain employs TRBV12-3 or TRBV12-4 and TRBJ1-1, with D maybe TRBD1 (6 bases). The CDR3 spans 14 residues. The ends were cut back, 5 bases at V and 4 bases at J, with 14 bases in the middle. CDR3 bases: TGTGCCAGCAGTCCTTGGAAAGGGGGCACTGAAGCTTTCTTT. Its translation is CASSPWKGGTEAFF.

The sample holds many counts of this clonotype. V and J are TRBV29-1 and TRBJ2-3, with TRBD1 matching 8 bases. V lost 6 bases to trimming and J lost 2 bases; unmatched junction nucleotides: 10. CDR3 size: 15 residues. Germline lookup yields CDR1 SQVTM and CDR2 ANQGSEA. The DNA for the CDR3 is TGCAGCGTAATAATGGGACAGGCCGCCACAGATACGCAGTATTTT. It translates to CSVIMGQAATDTQYF.

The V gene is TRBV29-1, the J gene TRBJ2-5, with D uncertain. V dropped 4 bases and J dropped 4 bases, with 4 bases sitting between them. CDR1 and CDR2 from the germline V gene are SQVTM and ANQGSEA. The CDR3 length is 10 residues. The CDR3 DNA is TGCAGCGTTGGGATAGAGACCCAGTACTTC. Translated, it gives CSVGIETQYF.